The clone carrying this TCR beta chain came up a few times. The sample originates from a study of blood T cell repertoires in COVID-19. Study-level background: The origin of the acute and convalescent COVID-19 samples was the United States, Italy and Spain. The analysed material was cDNA or gDNA that came from T cells, B-cell-depleted T cells, or PBMCs.

The germline V gene has CDR1 SGHTA and CDR2 FQGTGA. The CDR3 is 15 residues long. V lost 2 bases and J lost 3; bases outside the gene matches: 6. How the authors handled the data: Reference gene primer amplification gave nucleated cell count estimates. Measured with immunoSEQ multiplex PCR; TCRdb has only the in-frame clones, and not every one. Clonal size and the V and J genes are those of that table, whereas D and trimming came from the DNA. The sample lists fewer than 200,000 clones, about 75% seen once, with 8.6% in the top ten. V is TRBV7-3 and J is TRBJ2-7; 8 positions agree with TRBD2. The sequence came from a woman in her 50s with active or convalescent COVID-19. The sample comprised peripheral blood. The CDR3 DNA reads TGTGCCAGCAGCTTACGCCCAGCGGGAGTCTACGAGCAGTACTTC. This encodes CASSLRPAGVYEQYF.